The 11 T cell receptor beta chains in this list originate from one sample, sequenced in a study of shared clonotypes between healthy human individuals. Measured with immunoSEQ multiplex PCR; TCRdb has only the in-frame clones, and not every one. The data show more than 2 million clones, with 95% seen just once and 0.13% held by the top ten. Sequencing was carried out using naive CD4+ T cells sorted from blood. The subset denotes: CD45RA+ positively selected. These receptors were collected from a man aged 18 to 35 in good health.

This chain joins TRBV7-2 and TRBJ2-7; 12 nucleotides line up with TRBD1. Germline V CDR1 and CDR2: SGHTA, FQGNSA. V lost 3 bases to trimming and J lost 1 base; unmatched junction nucleotides: 4. CDR3 size: 16 residues. CDR3 sequence reads: CASSFPGQGASYEQYF. In DNA, the CDR3 is TGTGCCAGCAGCTTCCCGGGACAGGGGGCATCCTACGAGCAGTACTTC.

CDR3: CASSSLAGGPDEQFF. In DNA form, the CDR3 reads TGCGCCAGCAGCTCCCTAGCGGGAGGGCCCGATGAGCAGTTCTTC. The V call is TRBV5-1, the J call TRBJ2-1; 12 bases agree with TRBD2. Germline CDR1 SGHRS, CDR2 YFSETQ. V was clipped by 3 bases and J by 8 bases; unmatched bases: 6. There are 15 residues in the CDR3.

A single count supports this clone. The chain couples TRBV7-2 to TRBJ2-3, with 9 positions matching TRBD1. The CDR3 contains 17 residues. V shed 1 base, J shed 0 bases, and the junction held 5 bases outside the gene matches. Per the germline V gene, CDR1 is SGHTA and CDR2 is FQGNSA. CDR3 sequence reads: CASSLDRTGASTDTQYF. The CDR3 nucleotides are TGTGCCAGCAGCTTAGACCGGACAGGGGCGAGCACAGATACGCAGTATTTT.

In nucleotides, the CDR3 is TGTGCCAGCAGCCCCGTCCTAGCGGGAGGGAATGAGCAGTTCTTC. It specifies CASSPVLAGGNEQFF. The chain uses TRBV9 and TRBJ2-1, with TRBD2 identical over 12 bases. J was trimmed by 7 bases and V by 4 bases; bases with no gene match: 6. This CDR3 has 15 residues. Germline CDR1 and CDR2: SGDLS and YYNGEE. Supplemented by reference TRBV9 and TRBJ2-1, the full variable domain reads DSGVTQTPKHLITATGQRVTLRCSPRSGDLSVYWYQQSLDQGLQFLIQYYNGEERAKGNILERFSAQQFPDLHSELNLSSLELGDSALYFCASSPVLAGGNEQFFGPGTRLTVL.

About this clone itself: The same CDR3 also results from other DNA sequences found in this sample. The V and J genes are TRBV9 and TRBJ2-7; TRBD1 matches 8 bases. CDR3 size: 13 residues. Germline loops: CDR1 SGDLS, CDR2 YYNGEE. Trimming removed 0 bases from V and 6 bases from J; junction bases left unmatched: 2. The CDR3 here is CASSVGTGLEQYF. The CDR3 DNA is TGTGCCAGCAGCGTAGGGACAGGGCTCGAGCAGTACTTC.

This chain connects TRBV4-1 to TRBJ2-3; 9 positions agree with TRBD2. CDR3 length equals 16 residues. Trimming cost V 4 bases and J 0 bases; bases outside gene matches: 5. Germline V CDR1 and CDR2: MGHRA, YSYEKL. The CDR3: CASSLSAGGSTDTQYF. CDR3 sequence (DNA): TGCGCCAGCAGCCTATCAGCGGGAGGCAGCACAGATACGCAGTATTTT.

This chain uses TRBV28 with TRBJ1-5; unclear D gene. The V end was cut by 3 bases, the J end by 9 bases, with 9 bases between. This CDR3 contains 12 residues. The germline gives CDR1 MDHEN, CDR2 SYDVKM. The CDR3 sequence: CASSFITGPQHF. CDR3 nucleotide sequence: TGTGCCAGCAGTTTTATTACGGGGCCCCAGCATTTT.

J is TRBJ2-5 and V is TRBV5-8, with 10 bases lining up with TRBD1. The CDR3 runs to 16 residues. Germline trimming cut 1 base from V and 5 bases from J; bases unmatched to any gene: 8. CDR1 and CDR2 from the germline V gene are SGHTS and YDEGEE. The CDR3 region is CASSLTGTGAAETQYF. The CDR3 coding sequence is TGTGCCAGCAGCTTGACCGGGACAGGGGCGGCGGAGACCCAGTACTTC.

This chain joins TRBV20-1 and TRBJ1-2; no clear D gene. Germline lookup yields CDR1 DFQATT and CDR2 SNEGSKA (reference sequence). Trimming pared 7 bases from V and 8 bases from J, leaving 8 bases between. There are 9 residues in the CDR3. CDR3 amino acids: CSVDYGYTF. Here the CDR3 DNA reads TGCAGTGTCGATTACGGCTACACCTTC.

The chain recombines TRBV27 with TRBJ1-5; D perhaps matches TRBD1 (5 bases). The V and J ends lost 2 bases and 7 bases respectively, with 15 bases between them. The CDR3 is 15 amino acids. Germline CDR1 is MNHEY and CDR2 is SMNVEV (reference sequence). CDR3 region: CASSLAGSVRQPQHF. DNA of the CDR3: TGTGCCAGCAGTTTAGCAGGGAGTGTTAGACAGCCCCAGCATTTT.

About this clone itself: This could be a read error, since a much larger clone is one nucleotide away. This chain connects TRBV18 to TRBJ1-1; unclear D gene. Germline CDR1 KGHSH, CDR2 LQKENI. CDR3 length equals 13 residues. For the CDR3, the DNA is TGTGCCGGCTCAACCTCTATGAACACTGAAGCTTTCTTT. It specifies CAGSTSMNTEAFF.